This T cell receptor (beta chain) is from a study of T-cell memory formation after mild COVID-19. Findings of the study overall: The CD4+ clones that contracted clustered mainly within CM and EM, and the CD8+ clones concentrated in EMRA. Among clones contracting day 15 to 85, CD4/CD8 was balanced, whereas later expanders leaned CD4+.

Sample barcodes and UMIs were carried by the TCR alpha and TCR beta cDNA libraries that 5'RACE generated with constant-segment primers. From the 5' RACE reads, TCRdb called clonotypes with MiXCR, one entry per CDR3 protein. The sample lists fewer than 700,000 distinct CDR3 sequences, 20% to 25% occurring once. About this clonotype itself: Its cognate antigen is unknown.

This CDR3 is 16 amino acids long. Trimming pared 7 bases from V and 3 bases from J, leaving 18 bases between. Germline CDR1 reads SGHTA; CDR2 reads FQGTGA. This chain links TRBV7-3 with TRBJ2-2; D may be TRBD1 or TRBD2 (5 bases each). The clonotype comes from an adult woman who had mild COVID-19 (a few samples of this study predate the infection). Cell type and time point are not known. The sequencing input was PBMCs or a T cell subset sorted from them (not recorded which). The CDR3 loop reads CASTNVGGRDTGELFF. CDR3 DNA: TGTGCCAGCACTAATGTTGGGGGTAGAGACACCGGGGAGCTGTTTTTT.